These 12 T cell receptor beta chains were sequenced from one sample in a study of T cells expressing NK-cell markers. TCRdb re-called the 5' RACE reads and catalogs CDR3 proteins one per entry, DNA excluded. The repertoire table contains some 500,000 distinct CDR3 sequences. Sequenced: blood T cells: a sorted CD56 or NKG2C T cell subset, CD4+ or CD8+ T cells, or bulk PBMC T cells (not recorded which). The receptor source for this set is a woman between 50 and 59 years old in good health.

The CDR3 protein is CASSRRFRERSYNEQFF. The chain uses TRBV7-8 and TRBJ2-1; absent DNA, TCRdb's TRBD1 call cannot be checked. This CDR3 comprises 17 residues. CDR1 and CDR2 from the germline V gene are SGHVS and FQNEAQ.

The V call is TRBV20-1, the J call TRBJ2-7; the TCRdb D gene call, TRBD2, has no DNA to confirm it. The CDR3 contains 17 residues. Looked up from germline, CDR1 is DFQATT and CDR2 is SNEGSKA (reference sequence). CDR3: CSARDPGTSGKGYEQYF.

The chain has TRBV4-1 and TRBJ1-6. Germline CDR1 is MGHRA and CDR2 is YSYEKL. The CDR3 runs 15 residues. CDR3 region: CASSQEPTYSSPLHF.

This chain connects TRBV24-1 to TRBJ2-5; TCRdb designates TRBD1, a call that cannot be tested without DNA. Germline values: CDR1 KGHDR, CDR2 SFDVKD. CDR3 length: 14 amino acids. CDR3 protein: CATSDLDREETQYF.

The chain joins TRBV2 to TRBJ2-4; no DNA is available, so the TRBD1 call from TCRdb remains unchecked. There are 15 residues in the CDR3. Germline lookup yields CDR1 SNHLY and CDR2 FYNNEI. The CDR3 sequence is CASSEGRGGENIQYF. Using reference TRBV2 and TRBJ2-4 for the parts outside the CDR3, the full variable domain is EPEVTQTPSHQVTQMGQEVILRCVPISNHLYFYWYRQILGQKVEFLVSFYNNEISEKSEIFDDQFSVERPDGSNFTLKIRSTKLEDSAMYFCASSEGRGGENIQYFGAGTRLSVL.

The chain is built from TRBV5-6 and TRBJ2-6; there is no DNA to check the TCRdb D call of TRBD1. The germline V gene has CDR1 SGHDT and CDR2 YYEEEE. There are 17 residues in the CDR3. The CDR3 protein is CASSLRGMASGANVLTF.

The chain uses TRBV7-9 and TRBJ2-3; without DNA, the TCRdb call of TRBD2 cannot be checked. This CDR3 has 18 residues. Germline CDR1 SEHNR, CDR2 FQNEAQ (reference sequence). CDR3 protein: CASSLRGRASVGADTQYF.

This rearrangement joins TRBV5-6 to TRBJ1-6; TCRdb reports TRBD1, a call that lacks DNA to check it against. The CDR3 runs 18 residues. Germline V gene data show CDR1 as SGHDT and CDR2 as YYEEEE. The CDR3 sequence is CASSSSRWGDRGGSALHF.

The chain recombines TRBV3-1 with TRBJ2-3; lacking DNA, the TRBD2 call made by TCRdb goes unchecked. This CDR3 has 16 residues. In germline, CDR1 is LGHDT, CDR2 YNNKEL (reference sequence). The CDR3 is CASSQRAGRSTDTQYF.

The CDR3 protein is CATSRSTEWGTDTQYF. The V and J genes are TRBV15 and TRBJ2-3. The CDR3 runs 16 residues. The germline CDR1 and CDR2 sequences are LNHNV and YYDKDF (reference sequence).

This CDR3 is CASRNLGELFF. This sequence joins TRBV7-9 and TRBJ2-2. CDR1 SEHNR and CDR2 FQNEAQ come from the germline V gene (reference sequence). The CDR3 is made up of 11 amino acids.

The chain couples TRBV12-3 or TRBV12-4 to TRBJ2-3; TCRdb lists TRBD2, though no DNA is available to test this call. CDR3 size: 15 residues. This CDR3 is CASSGLAGARDTQYF.